A single sample is the source of the 23 T cell receptor beta chains below, sequenced in a study of blood T cell repertoires in COVID-19. Only in-frame clones appear in the TCRdb table, and some are missing; sequencing was by immunoSEQ multiplex PCR. The sample contains 200,000 to 250,000 clones, approximately 86% of which appear only once. Sequenced sample: peripheral blood. These receptors came from a woman aged 80 or older with active or convalescent COVID-19.

The chain joins TRBV10-3 to TRBJ1-2, with D unresolved. The germline CDR1 and CDR2 sequences are ENHRY and SYGVKD. The CDR3 contains 13 residues. V lost 2 bases and J 4 bases, leaving 8 bases between the germline ends. DNA for the CDR3: TGTGCCATCAGTGAGGGCAGAGGCTATGGCTACACCTTC. This translates into CAISEGRGYGYTF.

J is TRBJ1-6 and V is TRBV2; 7 bases agree with TRBD1. CDR1 and CDR2 (germline): SNHLY, FYNNEI. The junction had 8 bases not matched to a gene; V was cut back by 2 bases and J by 7 bases. The CDR3 totals 16 residues. CDR3 region: CASSETGTANNSPLHF. The DNA of the CDR3 is TGTGCCAGCAGTGAAACGGGGACAGCTAACAATTCACCCCTCCACTTT. Full variable domain (outside the CDR3, taken from reference TRBV2 and TRBJ1-6): EPEVTQTPSHQVTQMGQEVILRCVPISNHLYFYWYRQILGQKVEFLVSFYNNEISEKSEIFDDQFSVERPDGSNFTLKIRSTKLEDSAMYFCASSETGTANNSPLHFGNGTRLTVT.

This clone has just a few counts. The rearrangement uses TRBV6-5 and TRBJ2-2, with TRBD1 as a possible D gene (5 bases). The V gene's germline CDR1 is MNHEY and CDR2 SVGAGI. V gave up 0 bases and J gave up 4 bases, with 12 bases separating them. This CDR3 comprises 16 residues. CDR3 sequence: CASSYSSRGATGELFF. In DNA, the CDR3 is TGTGCCAGCAGTTACTCGAGTAGGGGTGCCACCGGGGAGCTGTTTTTT.

J is TRBJ2-1 and V is TRBV2; the D gene is possibly TRBD2 (7 bases). V lost 7 bases, J lost 6 bases, and 16 bases lay in between. From germline, CDR1 is SNHLY and CDR2 FYNNEI. There are 14 residues in the CDR3. The CDR3 spells CASKLEGGLNEQFF. The CDR3 nucleotides read TGTGCCAGCAAATTAGAGGGGGGGCTCAATGAGCAGTTCTTC.

The sample holds one count of this clone. The J gene is TRBJ2-7, the V gene TRBV6-5, with D perhaps matching TRBD2 (6 bases). CDR1 is MNHEY, CDR2 SVGAGI, per germline. This CDR3 contains 13 residues. V was clipped by 8 bases and J by 2 bases, with 13 bases between them. Written as DNA, the CDR3 is TGTGCCAGCGCCCGCGGGGCGACCTACGAGCAGTACTTC. Amino acids: CASARGATYEQYF.

The J gene is TRBJ2-7, the V gene TRBV20-1; no firm D call. V lost 3 bases to trimming and J lost 10 bases, with 10 bases between them. In germline, CDR1 is DFQATT, CDR2 SNEGSKA (reference sequence). This CDR3 contains 10 residues. The CDR3 region has the DNA TGCAGTGCTAGTGGTTTCCAACAGTACTTC. It yields the protein CSASGFQQYF.

Only a few counts were recorded for this clone. This chain links TRBV24-1 with TRBJ2-5; D unclear. V lost 9 bases, J lost 2 bases, and 6 bases lay in between. Looked up from germline, CDR1 is KGHDR and CDR2 is SFDVKD. The CDR3 runs to 11 residues. CDR3 sequence reads: CATGLQETQYF. In DNA form, the CDR3 reads TGTGCCACCGGGCTTCAAGAGACCCAGTACTTC.

The chain joins TRBV19 to TRBJ1-3; the D is unclear. The CDR3 covers 16 residues. Trimming removed 3 bases from V and 4 bases from J, with 16 bases in between. Germline CDR1 and CDR2: LNHDA and SQIVND (reference sequence). For the CDR3, the DNA is TGTGCCAGTAGTATGGGAGGAAGGCTGCAAGGAAACACCATATATTTT. Its translation is CASSMGGRLQGNTIYF.

The rearrangement joins TRBV19 to TRBJ2-7; 9 bases align to TRBD2. The CDR3 length is 15 residues. Germline V gene data show CDR1 as LNHDA and CDR2 as SQIVND (reference sequence). Losses at the gene ends were 3 bases for V and 0 bases for J; bases not matched to a gene: 3. CDR3 nucleotide sequence: TGTGCCAGTAGTATTAGTAGCGGGAGCTCCTACGAGCAGTACTTC. Protein sequence: CASSISSGSSYEQYF.

A single count supports this clone. CDR3 sequence (DNA): TGTGCCAGCAGTTTTGTGAGTAGCACTGAAGCTTTCTTT. Its protein product is CASSFVSSTEAFF. J is TRBJ1-1 and V is TRBV12-3 or TRBV12-4, with D uncertain. Trimming removed 3 bases at V and 4 bases at J, with 9 bases between. The CDR3 covers 13 residues.

A single count supports this clone. V is TRBV19 and J is TRBJ2-3; 10 nucleotides match TRBD2. The V segment lost 5 bases and the J segment 3 bases; nucleotides outside the gene matches: 5. CDR1 LNHDA and CDR2 SQIVND come from the germline V gene (reference sequence). This CDR3 comprises 15 residues. DNA for the CDR3: TGTGCCAGTAGTTCTAGCGGGGGCCTGACAGATACGCAGTATTTT. Its translation: CASSSSGGLTDTQYF.

The genes are TRBV12-3 or TRBV12-4 and TRBJ2-1, with a tentative D call TRBD2 (5 bases). Deletions cut 6 bases from V and 4 bases from J, with 10 bases between. This CDR3 has 13 amino acids. The CDR3 protein is CASRTGVYNEQFF. The CDR3 nucleotides are TGTGCCAGCAGGACCGGGGTGTACAATGAGCAGTTCTTC.

This clone has only one observation. V is TRBV18 and J is TRBJ2-1; 10 positions agree with TRBD1. Germline values: CDR1 KGHSH, CDR2 LQKENI. Unmatched junction bases numbered 3, after V lost 3 bases and J lost 4 bases. This CDR3 spans 15 amino acids. CDR3 DNA sequence: TGTGCCAGCTCACCGGACAGGGGGGATTACAATGAGCAGTTCTTC. Translated, it gives CASSPDRGDYNEQFF.

The rearrangement links TRBV5-1 to TRBJ1-2, with D possibly TRBD1 on 6 matching bases. Germline V CDR1 and CDR2: SGHRS, YFSETQ. V lost 4 bases to trimming and J lost 8 bases, with 18 bases between them. The CDR3 is made up of 14 amino acids. This CDR3 reads CASSPSQGSQGYTF. In DNA form, the CDR3 reads TGCGCCAGCAGCCCCTCACAGGGTTCGCAGGGCTACACCTTC.

This clone has just a few counts. This chain connects TRBV19 to TRBJ1-5, with D possibly TRBD1 on 5 matching bases. CDR3 length: 15 residues. The V end lost 1 base, the J end lost 0 bases, and 7 bases lay between the germline ends. Germline V lookup: CDR1 LNHDA, CDR2 SQIVND (reference sequence). CDR3 region: CASSIVRASNQPQHF. In DNA form, the CDR3 reads TGTGCCAGTAGTATAGTCAGGGCTAGCAATCAGCCCCAGCATTTT.

This clone turned up a few times. V usage is TRBV7-9 and J usage is TRBJ2-1; D is unclear. Trimming took 4 bases from V and 2 from J, leaving 9 bases between them. Per germline, CDR1 SEHNR and CDR2 FQNEAQ (reference sequence). The CDR3 has 14 amino acids. CDR3 DNA sequence: TGTGCCAGCAGCTCTTCCGACACCTACAATGAGCAGTTCTTC. Its protein is CASSSSDTYNEQFF.

The chain recombines TRBV2 with TRBJ2-1, with 14 bases aligning to TRBD2. The germline CDR1 and CDR2 sequences are SNHLY and FYNNEI. J gave up 4 bases and V 6 bases, and 8 bases lay outside the gene matches. The CDR3 consists of 17 residues. CDR3: CASSYSGLAGVYNEQFF. Here the CDR3 DNA reads TGTGCCAGCAGCTATTCGGGACTAGCGGGAGTGTACAATGAGCAGTTCTTC.

The rearrangement uses TRBV25-1 and TRBJ2-1; D not certain. This CDR3 is built from 13 residues. Looked up from germline, CDR1 is MGHDK and CDR2 is SYGVNS. Between the trimmed V and J ends, which lost 4 bases and 8 bases, there was a span of 12 bases. Written as DNA, the CDR3 is TGTGCCAGCAGTGCCCAGGAAATTCATGAGCAGTTCTTC. Its protein product is CASSAQEIHEQFF. Filled out from reference TRBV25-1 and TRBJ2-1, the complete variable domain reads EADIYQTPRYLVIGTGKKITLECSQTMGHDKMYWYQQDPGMELHLIHYSYGVNSTEKGDLSSESTVSRIRTEHFPLTLESARPSHTSQYLCASSAQEIHEQFFGPGTRLTVL.

This sequence joins TRBV5-6 and TRBJ1-1; D is uncertain. The germline V and J ends were trimmed by 3 bases and 6 bases, with 15 bases remaining between them. The CDR3 runs to 14 residues. The germline gives CDR1 SGHDT, CDR2 YYEEEE. As DNA, the CDR3 is TGTGCCAGCAGCTGGAACCAGCGGTTCTCTGAAGCTTTCTTT. Translation gives CASSWNQRFSEAFF.

The V gene is TRBV19, the J gene TRBJ2-1; the D gene is possibly TRBD1 (6 bases). The CDR3 has 14 residues. Germline V gene sequence: CDR1 LNHDA, CDR2 SQIVND (reference sequence). V gave up 9 bases and J gave up 0 bases, with 12 bases separating them. CDR3 in amino acids: CASRTEHSYNEQFF. CDR3 coding DNA: TGTGCCAGCAGGACAGAACACTCCTACAATGAGCAGTTCTTC.

This chain uses TRBV7-8 with TRBJ2-5; TRBD2 is a possible D gene (6 bases). V lost 6 bases to trimming and J lost 5 bases, with 13 bases between them. This CDR3 spans 13 amino acids. CDR1 and CDR2 (germline): SGHVS, FQNEAQ. CDR3 sequence reads: CASSGREVETQYF. The CDR3, as DNA: TGTGCCAGCAGTGGCAGGGAGGTGGAGACCCAGTACTTC.

The chain combines TRBV10-2 with TRBJ1-2; 9 nucleotides align to TRBD1. Germline CDR1 is WSHSY and CDR2 is SAAADI. V gave up 6 bases and J gave up 2 bases; unmatched junction bases: 10. The CDR3 is made up of 16 amino acids. CDR3 nucleotide sequence: TGCGCCAGCAGAGACGGACTGGGACAGGGCAACTATGGCTACACCTTC. The encoded protein is CASRDGLGQGNYGYTF.

The chain joins TRBV5-1 to TRBJ2-3; 7 bases map to TRBD2. Per germline, CDR1 SGHRS and CDR2 YFSETQ. The J segment lost 3 bases and the V segment lost 5 bases, leaving 9 bases of the junction unmatched. This CDR3 has 15 amino acids. The CDR3 reads CASRIQGRGTDTQYF. In nucleotides, the CDR3 is TGCGCCAGCAGGATTCAAGGGAGGGGAACAGATACGCAGTATTTT.